This TCR beta chain emerged from a study of a mutant IDH1 vaccine in newly diagnosed glioma. The CDR3 is 12 residues long. The V end was cut by 4 bases, the J end by 0 bases, with 4 bases between. The germline V gene encodes CDR1 SNHLY and CDR2 FYNNEI. Data came from immunoSEQ multiplex PCR; TCRdb stores just in-frame clones and leaves some out. The sample carries some 71,000 clones, around 86% recorded once. Comments on this clone: What it binds is unknown.

Time point described: week 35, safety follow-up. All doses held 300 ug of mutant IDH1 20-mer peptide, with topical imiquimod. The chain is built from TRBV2 and TRBJ2-7; D remains unclear. The specimen comprised PBMCs, sampled from a glioma patient whose treatment included an IDH1 peptide vaccine. The origin of this receptor is a man aged 30 to 39 with glioma. CDR3 bases: TGTGCCAGCAGTGCACTCTCCTACGAGCAGTACTTC. Its translation is CASSALSYEQYF.